What follows is one T cell receptor beta chain and its context. The antigen is unknown. V was clipped by 5 bases and J by 8 bases, with 12 bases between them. The CDR3 totals 11 residues. Germline-derived CDR1 and CDR2 are DFQATT and SNEGSKA (reference sequence). The data were obtained in a study of T-cell reconstitution after alpha-beta-depleted transplantation in children. Unique molecular identifiers were incorporated when the TCRbeta library was constructed. Each CDR3 protein gets one entry after TCRdb re-called the PCR reads with MiXCR. Of around 440,000 distinct CDR3 sequences in the sample, about 17% were seen once. The study, taken as a whole, reports: Counts and diversity of T cells one year after transplant came mostly from newly produced T cells.

This clonotype was obtained from a boy under two years old who had a stem cell transplant for Wiskott-Aldrich syndrome, so the T cells may come from the graft donor. The gene calls are TRBV20-1 and TRBJ1-1; D ambiguous. The sequencing used PBMCs, mostly from graft donor cells, collected 360 days after TCRalphabeta/CD19-depleted stem cell transplant. The CDR3 DNA sequence: TGCAGTGCTCCGTCGGGTTCCGAAGCTTTCTTT. As protein: CSAPSGSEAFF.